The TCR beta chain described here comes from a study of human T cells and chemical hapten exposure. Study observations and caveats: Patch test score rose with PT1 expanded TCR count, significant at thresholds 8, 16 and 32, not 4.

Each CDR3 protein gets one entry after TCRdb re-called the RACE reads with MiXCR. The sample gives approximately 80,000 distinct CDR3 sequences, 10% to 15% of which show up once; around 5.7% is in the top ten. This CDR3 region has 15 residues. Germline CDR1 reads DFQATT; CDR2 reads SNEGSKA (reference sequence). Trimming pared 0 bases from V and 9 bases from J, leaving 18 bases between. On this clonotype: Its antigen is unidentified.

Time point defined: patch test 3, about 24 weeks after DPC sensitization. Noted treatment: therapeutic diphenylcyclopropenone sensitization with weekly scalp DPC. Ahead of applying each patch test, blood was sampled. The total RNA was obtained from whole blood that was not fractionated. Sequenced here: whole blood, sampled in connection with sensitization to the hapten diphenylcyclopropenone (DPC). This TCR was recovered from a woman aged 45-65 years with alopecia areata. Some clones in this sample may be carry-over from other donors' samples. The V and J genes are TRBV20-1 and TRBJ2-1, with a weak D call TRBD1 (5 bases). CDR3 region: CSARELWILGPEQFF. In DNA, the CDR3 is TGCAGTGCTAGAGAACTATGGATTTTGGGGCCTGAGCAGTTCTTC.